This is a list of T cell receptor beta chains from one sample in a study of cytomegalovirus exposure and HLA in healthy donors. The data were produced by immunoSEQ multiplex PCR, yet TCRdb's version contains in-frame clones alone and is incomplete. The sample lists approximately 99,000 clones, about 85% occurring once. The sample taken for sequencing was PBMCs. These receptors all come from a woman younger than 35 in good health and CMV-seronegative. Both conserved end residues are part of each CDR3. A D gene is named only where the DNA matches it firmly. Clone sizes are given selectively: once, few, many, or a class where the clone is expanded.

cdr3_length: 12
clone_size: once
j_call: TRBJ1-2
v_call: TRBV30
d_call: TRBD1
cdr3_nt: TGTGCCTGGAGGACAGGGGGATATGGCTACACCTTC
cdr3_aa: CAWRTGGYGYTF

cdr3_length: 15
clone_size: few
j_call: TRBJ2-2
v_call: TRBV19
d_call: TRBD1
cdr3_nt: TGTGCCAGTAGTACAGACAGGGGTAGGGCCGGGGAGCTGTTTTTT
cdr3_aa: CASSTDRGRAGELFF

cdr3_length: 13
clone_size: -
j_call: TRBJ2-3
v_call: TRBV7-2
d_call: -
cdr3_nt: TGTGCCAGCAGAGGACAGCTCACAGATACGCAGTATTTT
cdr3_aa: CASRGQLTDTQYF

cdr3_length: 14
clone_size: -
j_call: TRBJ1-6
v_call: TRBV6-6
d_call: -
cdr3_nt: TGTGCCAGCACCGACAGATTCTATAATTCACCCCTCCACTTT
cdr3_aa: CASTDRFYNSPLHF

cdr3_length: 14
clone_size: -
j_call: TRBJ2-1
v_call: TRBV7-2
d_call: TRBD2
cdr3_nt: TGTGCCAGCAGCCTAGCGGGGGGCTACAATGAGCAGTTCTTC
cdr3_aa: CASSLAGGYNEQFF

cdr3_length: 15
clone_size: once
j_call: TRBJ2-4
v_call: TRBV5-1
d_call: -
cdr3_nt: TGCGCCAGCAGCTTAGGTGGCGCGGGAAAAAACATTCAGTACTTC
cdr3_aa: CASSLGGAGKNIQYF

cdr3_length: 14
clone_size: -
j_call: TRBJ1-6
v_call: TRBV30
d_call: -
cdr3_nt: TGTGCCTGGGAGTCCTCAGGCCGCAGTTCACCCCTCCACTTT
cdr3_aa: CAWESSGRSSPLHF

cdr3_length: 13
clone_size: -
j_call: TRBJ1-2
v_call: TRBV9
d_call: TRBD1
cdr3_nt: TGTGCCAGCAGCGCAGGGGGCTACTATGGCTACACCTTC
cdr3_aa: CASSAGGYYGYTF

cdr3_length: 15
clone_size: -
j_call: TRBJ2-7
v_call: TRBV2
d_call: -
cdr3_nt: TGTGCCAGCAGTGAATGGAAGGACGGGGCCTACGAGCAGTACTTC
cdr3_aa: CASSEWKDGAYEQYF

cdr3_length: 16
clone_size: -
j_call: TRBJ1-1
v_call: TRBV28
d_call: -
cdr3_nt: TGTGCCAGCAGCCCTAATCCGGGTGCATTGAACACTGAAGCTTTCTTT
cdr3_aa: CASSPNPGALNTEAFF

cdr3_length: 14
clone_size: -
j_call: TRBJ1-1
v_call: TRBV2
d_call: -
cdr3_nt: TGTGCCAGCAACGGGGGGGAAAGACGGAGTGAAGCTTTCTTT
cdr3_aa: CASNGGERRSEAFF

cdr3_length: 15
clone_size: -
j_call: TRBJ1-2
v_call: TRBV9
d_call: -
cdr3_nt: TGTGCCAGCAGCGCCGTGACAGGTTTGATCTATGGCTACACCTTC
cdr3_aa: CASSAVTGLIYGYTF

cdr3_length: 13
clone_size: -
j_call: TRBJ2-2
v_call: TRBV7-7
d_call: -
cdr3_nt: TGTGCCAGCAGTGGGACTGTCACCGGGGAGCTGTTTTTT
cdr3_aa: CASSGTVTGELFF

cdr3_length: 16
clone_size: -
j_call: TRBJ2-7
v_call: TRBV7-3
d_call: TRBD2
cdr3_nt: TGTGCCAGCAGCTTGACGGGGGGAACCGGTGCCTACGAGCAGTACTTC
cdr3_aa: CASSLTGGTGAYEQYF

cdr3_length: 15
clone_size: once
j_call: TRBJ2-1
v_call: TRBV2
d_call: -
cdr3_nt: TGTGCCAGCAGTGATGTCGGGGGGCCTTCGGCTGAGCAGTTCTTC
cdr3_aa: CASSDVGGPSAEQFF

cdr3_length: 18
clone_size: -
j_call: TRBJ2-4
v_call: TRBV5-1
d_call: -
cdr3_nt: TGCGCCAGCAGCCCGGAACCGACAGAAAGACTAGCCAAAAACATTCAGTACTTC
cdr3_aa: CASSPEPTERLAKNIQYF

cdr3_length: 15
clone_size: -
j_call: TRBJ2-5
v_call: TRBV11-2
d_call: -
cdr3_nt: TGTGCCAGCAGCTCCTCCGTGGGGCCCCAAGAGACCCAGTACTTC
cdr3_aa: CASSSSVGPQETQYF

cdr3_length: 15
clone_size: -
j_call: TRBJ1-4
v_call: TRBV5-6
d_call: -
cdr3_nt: TGTGCCAGCAGCTTGGTAGCGGGCGCAGGTGAAAAACTGTTTTTT
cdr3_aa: CASSLVAGAGEKLFF

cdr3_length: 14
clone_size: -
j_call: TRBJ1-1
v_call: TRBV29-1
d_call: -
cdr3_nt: TGCAGTGGTGGCGGCAAGGGGCTAAACACTGAAGCTTTCTTT
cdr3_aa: CSGGGKGLNTEAFF

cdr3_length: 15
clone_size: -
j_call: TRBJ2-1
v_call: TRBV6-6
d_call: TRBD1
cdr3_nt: TGTGCCAGCAGTCGCCAAGACAGGGACTACAATGAGCAGTTCTTC
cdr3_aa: CASSRQDRDYNEQFF

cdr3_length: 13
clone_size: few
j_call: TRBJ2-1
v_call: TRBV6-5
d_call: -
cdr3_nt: TGTGCCAGCAGTTCGACTGAGCACAATGAGCAGTTCTTC
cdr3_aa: CASSSTEHNEQFF

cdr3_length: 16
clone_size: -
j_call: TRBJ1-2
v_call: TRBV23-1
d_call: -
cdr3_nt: TGCGCCAGCAGTCAATTCGCCTTAGGACTTAACTATGGCTACACCTTC
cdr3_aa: CASSQFALGLNYGYTF

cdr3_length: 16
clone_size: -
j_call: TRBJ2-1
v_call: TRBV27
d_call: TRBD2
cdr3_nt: TGTGCCAGCAGTCGGACGGGGGGGGCGGTTGGTAATGAGCAGTTCTTC
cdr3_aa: CASSRTGGAVGNEQFF

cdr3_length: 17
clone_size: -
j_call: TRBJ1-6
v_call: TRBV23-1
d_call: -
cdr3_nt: TGCGCCAGCAGTCACCGGGTTCCGGATTGGTATAATTCACCCCTCCACTTT
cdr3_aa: CASSHRVPDWYNSPLHF

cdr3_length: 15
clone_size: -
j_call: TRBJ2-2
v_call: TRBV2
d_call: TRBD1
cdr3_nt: TGTGCCAGCAGTGAAACCGGACAGGGGACCGGGGAGCTGTTTTTT
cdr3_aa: CASSETGQGTGELFF

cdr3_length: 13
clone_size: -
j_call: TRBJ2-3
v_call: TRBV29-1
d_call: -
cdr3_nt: TGCAGCGTCCGGACTCTATACACAGATACGCAGTATTTT
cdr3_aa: CSVRTLYTDTQYF

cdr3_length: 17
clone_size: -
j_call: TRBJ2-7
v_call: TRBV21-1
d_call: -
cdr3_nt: TGTGCCAGCAGCAGACTAACACAGGGGCCATGGAACTACGAGCAGTACTTC
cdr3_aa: CASSRLTQGPWNYEQYF